These T cell receptor beta chains were read from a single sample in a study of blood T cell repertoires in COVID-19. Produced via immunoSEQ multiplex PCR; TCRdb's table is partial and in-frame only. Among 200,000 to 250,000 clones, around 82% were seen once, and the ten largest hold 12%. The sample taken for sequencing was peripheral blood. These receptors originate from a woman between 40 and 50 years old with acute or convalescent COVID-19. Both conserved end residues are part of each CDR3.

j_call v_call cdr3_aa
TRBJ1-4 TRBV6-6 CASILGQGSNEKLFF
TRBJ2-7 TRBV5-5 CASSSRQSSYEQYF
TRBJ1-6 TRBV30 CAWRTPGNSPLHF
TRBJ2-7 TRBV7-3 CASRLGLNGDYEQYF
TRBJ2-1 TRBV15 CATSAGRDRVLGEQFF
TRBJ1-1 TRBV5-1 CASSPRVDREAFF
TRBJ1-6 TRBV11-2 CASSLVQGSNSPLHF
TRBJ2-7 TRBV30 CAWSVSASGGFYEQYF
TRBJ1-1 TRBV3-1/TRBV3-2 CASSQEDTGNTEAFF
TRBJ2-7 TRBV11-2 CASSKPLGLAGVPDEQYF
TRBJ1-2 TRBV20-1 CSSYLSYGYTF
TRBJ2-1 TRBV7-8 CASSPKASGVNNEQFF